Presented here are 28 T cell receptor beta chains from one specimen sequenced in a study of tumor-infiltrating lymphocytes in primary liver carcinoma. Alongside blood RNA obtained from unsorted whole blood, germline DNA was also extracted. TCR beta cDNA was made from around 520 ng total RNA with a constant-region primer. Modified slightly, ARM-PCR produced TCR beta libraries over three nested multiplex PCR rounds. The first two PCR rounds used TRBV1-TRBV30 primers with a Cbeta primer, around 10 cycles each. TCRdb independently ran MiXCR on the multiplex PCR reads; one entry per CDR3 protein. The sample contains a few hundred thousand distinct CDR3 sequences, around three fifths of which appear only once. Specimen: peripheral blood. Every receptor here comes from a woman in her thirties with primary liver carcinoma and hepatitis B virus infection.

Concerning this clonotype itself: A much larger clone differs from this one at a single base, so this may be a read error. CDR3 DNA sequence: TGCAGCGTTGCGGGACGGGGAGGCGGCGAGCAGTACTTC. Protein sequence: CSVAGRGGGEQYF. The genes are TRBV29-1 and TRBJ2-7; D may be TRBD2 (6 bases). Germline values: CDR1 SQVTM, CDR2 ANQGSEA. There are 13 residues in the CDR3. V shed 4 bases and J shed 6 bases, with 16 bases lying between them.

This clonotype came up a few times. One end of the junction does not line up with germline, which may come from a read error. The chain has TRBV12-3 or TRBV12-4 and TRBJ2-5; D is perhaps TRBD1 or TRBD2 (6 bases each). The CDR3 length is 13 residues. For the CDR3, the DNA is TGTGTCAGCATGATAGAGGGGGGAGAGACCCAGTACTTC. It codes for CVSMIEGGETQYF.

This clonotype was picked up one time. The CDR3, as DNA: TGTGCCAGCAACTTTACAGAGTACGAGCAGTACTTC. The encoded protein is CASNFTEYEQYF. The chain uses TRBV11-3 and TRBJ2-7; no firm D call. Trimming removed 7 bases at V and 4 bases at J, with 11 bases between. The V gene's germline CDR1 is SGHNT and CDR2 YENEEA. This CDR3 region has 12 residues. Based on the CDR3 plus reference TRBV11-3 and TRBJ2-7, the full variable domain is EAGVVQSPRYKIIEKKQPVAFWCNPISGHNTLYWYLQNLGQGPELLIRYENEEAVDDSQLPKDRFSAERLKGVDSTLKIQPAELGDSAVYLCASNFTEYEQYFGPGTRLTVT.

This clonotype was observed at least ten times. The CDR3 protein is CSVDYARMGTEAFF. CDR3 bases: TGCAGCGTTGACTATGCCAGGATGGGCACTGAAGCTTTCTTT. The gene calls are TRBV29-1 and TRBJ1-1, with no clear D. The CDR3 is made up of 14 amino acids. Looked up from germline, CDR1 is SQVTM and CDR2 is ANQGSEA. V was cut by 3 bases and J by 4 bases, with 15 bases left in between.

To note about this clonotype: Possible read error: a much larger clone is one base away. DNA of the CDR3: TGCAGCGTTGTGGCTGGAAACACCATATATTTT. It is translated as CSVVAGNTIYF. The rearrangement joins TRBV29-1 to TRBJ1-3; no reliable D call. Germline assignment: CDR1 SQVTM and CDR2 ANQGSEA. There are 11 residues in the CDR3. Deletions cut 4 bases from V and 2 bases from J, with 3 bases between.

Only a few counts were recorded for this clonotype. The V gene is TRBV5-5, the J gene TRBJ1-1; D ambiguous. The length of the CDR3 is 13 residues. Trimming took off 10 bases at V and 2 bases at J, with 15 bases between the two ends. Germline V lookup: CDR1 SGHKS, CDR2 YYEKEE (reference sequence). CDR3 in amino acids: CASIVDLNTEAFF. CDR3 bases: TGTGCCTCAATAGTGGATCTTAACACTGAAGCTTTCTTT.

The sample holds a few counts of this clonotype. Given a much more abundant clone one base away, this may be a read error. The chain recombines TRBV11-2 with TRBJ2-1; TRBD2 matches at 7 bases. The germline gives CDR1 SGHAT, CDR2 FQNNGV. Germline trimming cut 5 bases from V and 1 base from J; bases unmatched to any gene: 11. The CDR3 spans 17 residues. CDR3 loop: CASSLRGWESSYNEQFF. Here the CDR3 DNA reads TGTGCCAGCAGCCTGCGGGGGTGGGAGTCGTCCTACAATGAGCAGTTCTTC.

Details on this clonotype: Being one base from a much bigger clone, this may be a read error. The rearrangement joins TRBV12-3 or TRBV12-4 to TRBJ2-1; 8 nucleotides line up with TRBD2. J gave up 7 bases and V 3 bases, and 5 bases lay outside the gene matches. The CDR3 is 14 residues long. CDR3 sequence: CASSFLTGGNEQFF. The CDR3 DNA reads TGTGCCAGCAGTTTTCTAACGGGAGGGAATGAGCAGTTCTTC.

On this clonotype: At one boundary the junction diverges from the germline segment, which might be a read error. The chain recombines TRBV25-1 with TRBJ1-1; D is ambiguous. Germline CDR1 reads MGHDK; CDR2 reads SYGVNS. The CDR3 has 12 amino acids. This chain's CDR3 is CASPPGESETFF. As DNA, the CDR3 is TGTGCCAGCCCCCCCGGGGAAAGTGAAACTTTCTTT.

The chain uses TRBV24-1 and TRBJ2-5, with 7 bases identical to TRBD1. V dropped 7 bases and J dropped 5; count of bases not matched to a gene: 6. There are 13 residues in the CDR3. From germline, CDR1 is KGHDR and CDR2 SFDVKD. For the CDR3, the DNA is TGTGCCACCAGCGGGACAGCCGGGGAGACCCAGTACTTC. It translates to CATSGTAGETQYF.

This clonotype was seen ten or more times. The rearrangement links TRBV6-5 to TRBJ2-2, with D hard to call. Trimming cost V 5 bases and J 5 bases, with 12 bases left between them. Per the germline V gene, CDR1 is MNHEY and CDR2 is SVGAGI. This CDR3 has 14 amino acids. In DNA form, the CDR3 reads TGTGCCAGCAGTAGACTTAGGCCGACCGGGGAGCTGTTTTTT. Encoded protein: CASSRLRPTGELFF.

A remark on this clonotype: The junction shows a germline mismatch at one end, possibly a read error. V gene TRBV6-6 combines with J gene TRBJ1-1, with TRBD1 identical over 9 bases. Germline-derived CDR1 and CDR2 are MNHNY and SVGAGI (reference sequence). The CDR3 totals 16 residues. The CDR3 DNA is TGTGCCAGCAATTACTCGAGGGGACAGGGTTTTACTGAAGCTTTCTTT. Translation gives CASNYSRGQGFTEAFF.

V and J are TRBV20-1 and TRBJ2-1, with 11 bases that match TRBD2. Germline values: CDR1 DFQATT, CDR2 SNEGSKA (reference sequence). The CDR3 covers 14 residues. J lost 2 bases, V lost 4 bases, and 1 base had no gene match. The CDR3 is CSAKLAGAYNEQFF. The CDR3 bases are TGCAGTGCTAAACTAGCGGGGGCCTACAATGAGCAGTTCTTC.

This clonotype occurred many times. The rearrangement uses TRBV11-2 and TRBJ2-1; 10 positions match TRBD2. The CDR3 totals 16 residues. Germline V lookup: CDR1 SGHAT, CDR2 FQNNGV. With V trimmed by 5 bases and J by 5 bases, 9 bases remained unmatched. CDR3 residues: CASSPVTSGVHNEQFF. CDR3 nucleotide sequence: TGTGCCAGCAGCCCCGTCACTAGCGGGGTCCACAATGAGCAGTTCTTC.

The V and J genes are TRBV6-5 and TRBJ2-3; D remains unclear. CDR1 is MNHEY and CDR2 is SVGAGI in the germline V gene. Trimming removed 3 bases from V and 0 bases from J, with 7 bases in between. This CDR3 has 14 residues. DNA of the CDR3: TGTGCCAGCAGTTATCTTGCTAGCACAGATACGCAGTATTTT. Encoded protein: CASSYLASTDTQYF.

As concerns this clonotype: The junction differs from germline at one of its ends, possibly a read error. The V and J genes are TRBV4-3 and TRBJ2-1; D gene unclear. The germline gives CDR1 LGHNA, CDR2 YSLEER. The CDR3 consists of 16 residues. CDR3 bases: TGCGCCAGCAGCCAAGATGTGGGAAGCTCCTACATTGAGCAGTCCTTC. Translating it yields CASSQDVGSSYIEQSF.

The table lists this clonotype with many counts. The rearrangement links TRBV11-2 to TRBJ1-4; D is uncertain. Germline V gene sequence: CDR1 SGHAT, CDR2 FQNNGV. There are 15 residues in the CDR3. Trimming left V 4 bases short and J 3 bases short, with 12 bases between. The CDR3 region is CASSWSTESNEKLFF. For the CDR3, the DNA is TGTGCCAGCAGCTGGTCGACGGAATCTAATGAAAAACTGTTTTTT.

This clonotype was seen at least ten times. V gene TRBV29-1 combines with J gene TRBJ2-7; D is tentatively TRBD1 or TRBD2 (5 bases each). CDR1 is SQVTM and CDR2 is ANQGSEA in the germline V gene. With 6 bases removed from V and 3 bases from J, the gap between germline ends came to 15 bases. The CDR3 has 13 residues. CDR3 amino acids: CSVRTGPFYEQYF. DNA of the CDR3: TGCAGCGTGCGAACGGGACCCTTCTACGAGCAGTACTTC.

In this sample, this clonotype turned up many times. The CDR3 reads CASSRELAGDLSRFF. Here the CDR3 DNA reads TGCGCCAGCAGCCGCGAACTAGCGGGAGACCTTTCTCGGTTCTTC. The chain combines TRBV4-1 with TRBJ2-1; 11 bases are a match to TRBD2. CDR1 MGHRA and CDR2 YSYEKL come from the germline V gene. The CDR3 spans 15 residues. The J segment lost 15 bases and the V segment lost 4 bases, leaving 14 bases of the junction unmatched.

This clonotype was recorded at least ten times. The chain joins TRBV12-5 to TRBJ1-2, with D hard to call. The germline CDR1 and CDR2 sequences are LGHNT and FRNRAP. This CDR3 comprises 15 residues. V lost 5 bases to trimming and J lost 4 bases, with 17 bases between them. The CDR3 sequence is CASGNLSSELYGYTF. CDR3 DNA sequence: TGTGCTAGTGGTAACCTTTCGAGTGAGCTCTATGGCTACACCTTC.

As regards this clonotype: Being one base from a much bigger clone, this may be a read error. The chain uses TRBV12-3 or TRBV12-4 and TRBJ2-7, with D perhaps being TRBD1 or TRBD2 (5 bases each). CDR3 length equals 14 residues. Deletions cut 6 bases from V and 3 bases from J, with 15 bases between. The CDR3, as DNA: TGTGCCAGCAGCACCGGGGCCCAAATCTACGAGCAGTACTTC. Its protein product is CASSTGAQIYEQYF.

V usage is TRBV6-2 or TRBV6-3 and J usage is TRBJ2-3; D perhaps matches TRBD1 (6 bases). In germline, CDR1 is MNHEY, CDR2 SVGEGT. Trimming removed 4 bases at V and 5 bases at J, with 13 bases between. CDR3 length equals 14 residues. In DNA form, the CDR3 reads TGTGCCAGCAGTTCCAACAGGGTTCGAGATACGCAGTATTTT. This sequence encodes CASSSNRVRDTQYF.

In this sample, this clonotype turned up once. Its ends do not fully match the called genes, so a read error is possible. V gene TRBV5-1 combines with J gene TRBJ2-5; D gene unclear. The germline V gene encodes CDR1 SGHRS and CDR2 YFSETQ. The CDR3 runs 13 residues. The CDR3 is CTSSLMKQETQYF. The DNA of the CDR3 is TGCACCAGCAGCTTGATGAAGCAAGAGACCCAGTACTTC.

Details on this clonotype: This clone may be a read error of a much larger clone one base away. The CDR3 does not end in the conserved phenylalanine or tryptophan, so this is likely a read error. The chain links TRBV12-3 or TRBV12-4 to TRBJ1-5; D is unclear. Trimming took off 2 bases at V and 2 bases at J, with 10 bases between the two ends. The CDR3 length is 15 residues. The CDR3 protein is CASSLRGTGNQPQHS. The DNA for the CDR3 is TGTGCCAGCAGTTTACGGGGAACGGGCAATCAGCCCCAGCATTCT.

Worth noting for this clonotype: An end of the junction differs from the germline gene, which may be a read error. This chain joins TRBV4-3 and TRBJ2-1; 8 bases map to TRBD1. This CDR3 has 16 residues. Germline loops: CDR1 LGHNA, CDR2 YSLEER. The CDR3 here is CTSSHPRTGTVNDQFF. For the CDR3, the DNA is TGCACCAGCAGCCACCCGCGGACAGGGACGGTAAATGATCAGTTCTTC.

The gene calls are TRBV6-5 and TRBJ1-6; D is perhaps TRBD1 (5 bases). The CDR3 runs 13 residues. CDR1 and CDR2 (germline): MNHEY, SVGAGI. CDR3 sequence reads: CTNSRGNNSPLHF. Written as DNA, the CDR3 is TGTACCAACAGTAGGGGCAATAATTCACCCCTCCACTTT.

On this clonotype itself: It may be a read error: a sequence one base away is much more abundant. The chain uses TRBV29-1 and TRBJ2-2, with 10 bases that match TRBD2. Germline V lookup: CDR1 SQVTM, CDR2 ANQGSEA. This CDR3 comprises 14 residues. The CDR3 reads CSVGTSGRTGEPFF. The CDR3 region has the DNA TGCAGCGTTGGGACTAGCGGTCGTACCGGGGAGCCGTTTTTT.

Turning to this clonotype: A much larger clone is a single base away; this may be a read error. The chain uses TRBV4-3 and TRBJ2-7; a possible D gene is TRBD2 (5 bases). Looked up from germline, CDR1 is LGHNA and CDR2 is YSLEER. CDR3 length: 17 amino acids. Written as DNA, the CDR3 is TGCGCCAGCAACCAAGAAGCCGAGCCCAGGACTGCCTACGAGCAGTACTTC. Its translation is CASNQEAEPRTAYEQYF.